This record concerns one TCR beta chain sequence. This sample stems from a study of blood T cell repertoires in COVID-19. Trimming cost V 4 bases and J 5 bases; bases outside gene matches: 4. The CDR3 runs 14 residues. In germline, CDR1 is LGHDT, CDR2 YNNKEL (reference sequence). Seattle cases were enrolled at active infection and followed longitudinally. Under the authors' procedure: The authors estimated nucleated cell counts from reference gene primer amplification. Profiling relied on immunoSEQ multiplex PCR, and the TCRdb table lists in-frame clones only, not all of them. D and trimming were read from the DNA, whereas the V and J calls and clone size are those reported in that table. The sample shows roughly 320,000 clones, roughly 89% of them seen only once.

The specimen was peripheral blood. J is TRBJ1-4 and V is TRBV3-1 (or the pseudogene TRBV3-2); 7 nucleotides agree with TRBD1. The receptor comes from a woman aged 25 to 39 with COVID-19, enrolled during active disease. The CDR3 loop reads CASSPDRVNEKLFF. The CDR3 nucleotides are TGTGCCAGCAGCCCAGACAGGGTAAATGAAAAACTGTTTTTT.